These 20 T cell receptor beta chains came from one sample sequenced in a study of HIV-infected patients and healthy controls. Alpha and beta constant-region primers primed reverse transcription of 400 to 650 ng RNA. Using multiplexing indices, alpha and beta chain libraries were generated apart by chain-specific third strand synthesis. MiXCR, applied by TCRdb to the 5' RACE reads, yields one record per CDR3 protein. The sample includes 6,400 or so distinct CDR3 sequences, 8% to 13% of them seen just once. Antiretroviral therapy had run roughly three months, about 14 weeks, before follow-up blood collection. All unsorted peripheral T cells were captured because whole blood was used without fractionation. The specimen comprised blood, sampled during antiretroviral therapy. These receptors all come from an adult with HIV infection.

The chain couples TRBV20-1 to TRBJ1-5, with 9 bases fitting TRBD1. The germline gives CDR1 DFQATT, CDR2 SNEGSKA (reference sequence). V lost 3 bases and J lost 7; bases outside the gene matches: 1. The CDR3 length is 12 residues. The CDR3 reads CSARGTGQPQHF. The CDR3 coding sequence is TGCAGTGCTAGGGGGACAGGGCAGCCCCAGCATTTT.

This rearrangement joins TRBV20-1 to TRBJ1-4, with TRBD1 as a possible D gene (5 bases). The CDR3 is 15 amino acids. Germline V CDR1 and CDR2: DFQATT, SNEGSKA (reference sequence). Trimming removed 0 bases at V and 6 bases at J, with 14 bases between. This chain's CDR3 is CSARDLGEGDEKLFF. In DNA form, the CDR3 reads TGCAGTGCTAGAGATTTAGGTGAAGGGGATGAAAAACTGTTTTTT.

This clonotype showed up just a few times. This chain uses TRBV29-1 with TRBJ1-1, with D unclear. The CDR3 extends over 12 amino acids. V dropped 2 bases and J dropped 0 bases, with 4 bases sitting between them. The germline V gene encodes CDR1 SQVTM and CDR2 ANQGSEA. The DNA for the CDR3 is TGCAGCGTTGAAATTATGAACACTGAAGCTTTCTTT. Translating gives CSVEIMNTEAFF.

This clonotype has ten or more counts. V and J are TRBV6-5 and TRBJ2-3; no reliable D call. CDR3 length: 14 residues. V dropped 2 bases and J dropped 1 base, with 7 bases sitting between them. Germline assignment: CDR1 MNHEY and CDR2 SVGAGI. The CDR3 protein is CASSYEWGTDTQYF. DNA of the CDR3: TGTGCCAGCAGTTACGAGTGGGGCACAGATACGCAGTATTTT.

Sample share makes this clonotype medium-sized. The CDR3 protein is CASSTPVNEKLFF. CDR3 coding DNA: TGTGCCAGCAGCACCCCAGTGAATGAAAAACTGTTTTTT. V and J are TRBV21-1 and TRBJ1-4. TRBV21-1 represents a pseudogene. The CDR3 length is 13 residues.

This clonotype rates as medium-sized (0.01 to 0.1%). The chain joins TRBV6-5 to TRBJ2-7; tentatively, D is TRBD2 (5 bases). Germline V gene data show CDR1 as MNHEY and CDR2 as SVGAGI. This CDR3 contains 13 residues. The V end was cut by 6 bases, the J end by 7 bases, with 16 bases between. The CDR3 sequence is CASRQNLRGEQYF. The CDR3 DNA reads TGTGCCAGCAGACAGAATCTGCGAGGGGAGCAGTACTTC.

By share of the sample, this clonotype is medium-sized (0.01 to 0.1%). CDR3 residues: CSARTSFLLDEQFF. The CDR3, as DNA: TGCAGTGCTCGTACTAGTTTTCTATTGGATGAGCAGTTCTTC. The chain carries TRBV20-1 and TRBJ2-1; D perhaps matches TRBD2 (5 bases). CDR1 DFQATT and CDR2 SNEGSKA come from the germline V gene (reference sequence). Trimming shortened V by 5 bases and J by 8 bases, and 19 bases separated the two germline ends. This CDR3 contains 14 residues.

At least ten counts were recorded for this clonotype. The CDR3 reads CASSQGNSPLHF. In nucleotides, the CDR3 is TGTGCCAGTAGTCAGGGTAATTCACCCCTCCACTTT. This chain uses TRBV19 with TRBJ1-6; tentative D call: TRBD1 (5 bases). The V end was cut by 5 bases, the J end by 6 bases, with 5 bases between. Per germline, CDR1 LNHDA and CDR2 SQIVND (reference sequence). CDR3 length equals 12 residues.

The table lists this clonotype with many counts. The CDR3: CASSLTWDRGAKNIQYF. DNA for the CDR3: TGCGCCAGCAGCTTGACGTGGGACAGGGGAGCCAAAAACATTCAGTACTTC. V and J are TRBV5-1 and TRBJ2-4, with 10 bases lining up with TRBD1. Trimming cost V 1 base and J 0 bases; bases outside gene matches: 4. CDR3 size: 17 residues. Germline CDR1 reads SGHRS; CDR2 reads YFSETQ. Full variable domain (outside the CDR3, taken from reference TRBV5-1 and TRBJ2-4): KAGVTQTPRYLIKTRGQQVTLSCSPISGHRSVSWYQQTPGQGLQFLFEYFSETQRNKGNFPGRFSGRQFSNSRSEMNVSTLELGDSALYLCASSLTWDRGAKNIQYFGAGTRLSVL.

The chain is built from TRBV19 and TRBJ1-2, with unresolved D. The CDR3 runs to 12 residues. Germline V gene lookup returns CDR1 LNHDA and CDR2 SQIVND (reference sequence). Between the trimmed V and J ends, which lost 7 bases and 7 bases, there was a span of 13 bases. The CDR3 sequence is CASKRAGGGYTF. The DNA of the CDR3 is TGTGCCAGTAAAAGGGCCGGCGGTGGCTACACCTTC. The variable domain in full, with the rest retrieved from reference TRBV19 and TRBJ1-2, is DGGITQSPKYLFRKEGQNVTLSCEQNLNHDAMYWYRQDPGQGLRLIYYSQIVNDFQKGDIAEGYSVSREKKESFPLTVTSAQKNPTAFYLCASKRAGGGYTFGSGTRLTVV.

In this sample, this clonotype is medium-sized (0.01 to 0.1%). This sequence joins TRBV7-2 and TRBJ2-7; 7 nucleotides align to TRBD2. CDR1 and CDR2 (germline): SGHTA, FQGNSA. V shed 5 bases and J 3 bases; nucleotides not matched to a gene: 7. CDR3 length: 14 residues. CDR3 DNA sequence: TGTGCCAGCAGCCCGGGACTAAACCGCTACGAGCAGTACTTC. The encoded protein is CASSPGLNRYEQYF.

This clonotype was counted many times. The CDR3 nucleotides are TGCAGCGCCACTCCGGGAAACTCCTACGAGCAGTACTTC. Its protein product is CSATPGNSYEQYF. This chain links TRBV29-1 with TRBJ2-7; weak D call: TRBD2 (5 bases). This CDR3 spans 13 amino acids. The ends were cut back, 7 bases at V and 0 bases at J, with 13 bases in the middle. Germline V gene sequence: CDR1 SQVTM, CDR2 ANQGSEA.

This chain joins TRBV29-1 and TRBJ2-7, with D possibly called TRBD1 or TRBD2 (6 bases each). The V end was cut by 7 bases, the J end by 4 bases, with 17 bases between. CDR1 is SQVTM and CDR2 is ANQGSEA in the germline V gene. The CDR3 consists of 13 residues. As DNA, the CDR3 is TGCAGCGGGAGGGGGTTGACTCTTTACGAGCAGTACTTC. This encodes CSGRGLTLYEQYF.

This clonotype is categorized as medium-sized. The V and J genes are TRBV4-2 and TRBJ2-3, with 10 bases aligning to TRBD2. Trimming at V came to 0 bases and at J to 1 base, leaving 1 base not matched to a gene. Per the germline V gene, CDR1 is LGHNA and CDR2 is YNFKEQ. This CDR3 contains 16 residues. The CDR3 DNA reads TGTGCCAGCAGCCAAGATCTAGCGGGGGGCACAGATACGCAGTATTTT. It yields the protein CASSQDLAGGTDTQYF.

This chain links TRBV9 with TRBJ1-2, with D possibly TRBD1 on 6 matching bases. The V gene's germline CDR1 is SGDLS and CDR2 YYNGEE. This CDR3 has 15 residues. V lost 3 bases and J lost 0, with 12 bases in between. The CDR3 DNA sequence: TGTGCCAGCAGCGAGGGGGGGGAGCCTAACTATGGCTACACCTTC. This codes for CASSEGGEPNYGYTF. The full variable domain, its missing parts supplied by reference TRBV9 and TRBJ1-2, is DSGVTQTPKHLITATGQRVTLRCSPRSGDLSVYWYQQSLDQGLQFLIQYYNGEERAKGNILERFSAQQFPDLHSELNLSSLELGDSALYFCASSEGGEPNYGYTFGSGTRLTVV.

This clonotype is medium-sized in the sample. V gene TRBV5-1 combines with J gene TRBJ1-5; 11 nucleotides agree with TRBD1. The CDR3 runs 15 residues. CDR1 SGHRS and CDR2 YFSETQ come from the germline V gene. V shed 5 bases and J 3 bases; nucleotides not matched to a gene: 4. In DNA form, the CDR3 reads TGCGCCAGCAGACGGGACAGGGGGAACAATCAGCCCCAGCATTTT. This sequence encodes CASRRDRGNNQPQHF.

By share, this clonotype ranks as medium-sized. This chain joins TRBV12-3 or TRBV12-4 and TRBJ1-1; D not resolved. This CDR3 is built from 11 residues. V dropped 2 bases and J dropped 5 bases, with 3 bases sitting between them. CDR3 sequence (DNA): TGTGCCAGCAGTTTAACAACTGAAGCTTTCTTT. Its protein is CASSLTTEAFF.

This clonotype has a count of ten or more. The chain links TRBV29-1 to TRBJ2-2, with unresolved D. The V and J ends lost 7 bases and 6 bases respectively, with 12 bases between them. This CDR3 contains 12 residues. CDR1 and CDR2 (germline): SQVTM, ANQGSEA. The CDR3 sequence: CSAWLGSGELFF. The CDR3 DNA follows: TGCAGCGCCTGGCTAGGGTCCGGGGAGCTGTTTTTT.

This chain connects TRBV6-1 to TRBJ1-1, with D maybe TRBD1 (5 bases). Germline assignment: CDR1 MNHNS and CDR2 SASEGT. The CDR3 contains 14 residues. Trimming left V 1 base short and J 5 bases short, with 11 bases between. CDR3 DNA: TGTGCCAGCAGTGAAGATCTGGGACTGACTGAAGCTTTCTTT. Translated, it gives CASSEDLGLTEAFF.

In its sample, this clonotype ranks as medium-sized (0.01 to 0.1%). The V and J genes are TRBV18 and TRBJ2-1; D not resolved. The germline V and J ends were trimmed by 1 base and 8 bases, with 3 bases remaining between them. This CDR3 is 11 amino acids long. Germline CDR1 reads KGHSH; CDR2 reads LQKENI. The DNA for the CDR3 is TGTGCCAGCTCACCACTCTATGAGCAGTTCTTC. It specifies CASSPLYEQFF. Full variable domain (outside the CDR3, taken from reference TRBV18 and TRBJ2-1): NAGVMQNPRHLVRRRGQEARLRCSPMKGHSHVYWYRQLPEEGLKFMVYLQKENIIDESGMPKERFSAEFPKEGPSILRIQQVVRGDSAAYFCASSPLYEQFFGPGTRLTVL.